A selection of T cell receptor beta chains follows, all from one sample in a study of cytomegalovirus exposure and HLA in healthy donors. Sequenced by immunoSEQ multiplex PCR; TCRdb stores in-frame clones only, minus some. The repertoire holds about 140,000 clones, with approximately 84% as singletons. Sequences were obtained from PBMCs. These receptors were taken from a man aged 25 to 45 in good health and CMV-seropositive. The CDR3 runs from the conserved cysteine through the conserved F or W. D genes are given only for firm matches. Only some rows state a clone size, as once, few, many or a class for expanded clones.

j_call: TRBJ2-6
v_call: TRBV6-1
d_call: TRBD2
clone_size: -
cdr3_aa: CASSTGGSGANVLTF
cdr3_nt: TGTGCCAGCAGCACGGGAGGATCTGGGGCCAACGTCCTGACTTTC

j_call: TRBJ1-1
v_call: TRBV9
d_call: TRBD1
clone_size: -
cdr3_aa: CASSVAGQGGTEAFF
cdr3_nt: TGTGCTAGCAGCGTAGCCGGCCAGGGGGGCACTGAAGCTTTCTTT

j_call: TRBJ1-5
v_call: TRBV7-8
d_call: -
clone_size: -
cdr3_aa: CASSLGRTVNQPQHF
cdr3_nt: TGTGCCAGCAGTTTGGGTAGGACAGTCAATCAGCCCCAGCATTTT

j_call: TRBJ2-3
v_call: TRBV18
d_call: -
clone_size: -
cdr3_aa: CASSPSFLQGTDTQYF
cdr3_nt: TGTGCCAGCTCACCGTCCTTTTTACAGGGAACAGATACGCAGTATTTT

j_call: TRBJ2-5
v_call: TRBV5-1
d_call: -
clone_size: -
cdr3_aa: CASPTTGQRETQYF
cdr3_nt: TGCGCCAGCCCTACGACAGGCCAGCGGGAGACCCAGTACTTC

j_call: TRBJ2-3
v_call: TRBV9
d_call: -
clone_size: -
cdr3_aa: CASSVAPEFTDTQYF
cdr3_nt: TGTGCCAGCAGCGTAGCCCCAGAATTCACAGATACGCAGTATTTT

j_call: TRBJ1-4
v_call: TRBV23-1
d_call: -
clone_size: once
cdr3_aa: CASFRGEKLFF
cdr3_nt: TGCGCCAGCTTCCGGGGGGAAAAACTGTTTTTT

j_call: TRBJ1-4
v_call: TRBV4-1
d_call: -
clone_size: few
cdr3_aa: CASSQEQGSNEKLFF
cdr3_nt: TGCGCCAGCAGCCAGGAACAGGGAAGTAATGAAAAACTGTTTTTT

j_call: TRBJ2-1
v_call: TRBV20-1
d_call: -
clone_size: -
cdr3_aa: CSADKIDEQFF
cdr3_nt: TGCAGTGCCGACAAGATTGATGAGCAGTTCTTC

j_call: TRBJ1-4
v_call: TRBV28
d_call: -
clone_size: -
cdr3_aa: CASRGRAEGEKLFF
cdr3_nt: TGTGCCAGCAGGGGCAGGGCAGAAGGGGAAAAACTGTTTTTT

j_call: TRBJ2-6
v_call: TRBV6-7
d_call: -
clone_size: -
cdr3_aa: CASSSSGVAGANVLTF
cdr3_nt: TGTGCCAGCAGTTCATCAGGGGTAGCTGGGGCCAACGTCCTGACTTTC

j_call: TRBJ1-2
v_call: TRBV6-1
d_call: TRBD1
clone_size: -
cdr3_aa: CASSEMGQSGGYGYTF
cdr3_nt: TGTGCCAGCAGTGAAATGGGACAGTCTGGGGGCTATGGCTACACCTTC